The rows below give T cell receptor beta chains drawn from one sample of a study of CD8 T cells in ankylosing spondylitis. TCRdb called the 5' RACE reads again in MiXCR, with one record for every CDR3 protein. The sample consists of more than 200,000 distinct CDR3 sequences, roughly a quarter of them appearing once. The sequenced sample consisted of blood, either unsorted or a sorted T cell fraction (not recorded which). All receptors derive from a male donor with ankylosing spondylitis or in good health (not recorded which). Both conserved end residues are part of each CDR3. The D gene is left open where the match is weak. The size entry is marked missing in some rows and otherwise reads once, few, many or a size class.

clone_size	d_call	v_call	j_call	cdr3_aa	cdr3_nt
-	-	TRBV5-1	TRBJ2-7	CASSTTNGEQYF	TGCGCCAGCAGCACGACCAATGGCGAGCAGTACTTC
-	-	TRBV27	TRBJ2-2	CASRRDLITGELFF	TGTGCCAGCCGCCGGGACCTTATTACCGGGGAGCTGTTTTTT
many	TRBD2	TRBV6-5	TRBJ2-7	CASSYSGGGANYEQYF	TGTGCCAGCAGTTACTCTGGCGGGGGGGCGAACTACGAGCAGTACTTC
-	-	TRBV30	TRBJ1-1	CAWSGFGSTNTEAFF	TGTGCCTGGAGTGGGTTTGGCAGCACGAACACTGAAGCTTTCTTT
-	TRBD1	TRBV9	TRBJ2-7	CASSVGRGQGASEQYF	TGTGCCAGCAGCGTAGGACGGGGACAGGGGGCGAGCGAGCAGTACTTC
many	-	TRBV20-1	TRBJ2-1	CSAPPADNEQFF	TGCAGTGCCCCCCCGGCCGACAATGAGCAGTTCTTC
-	-	TRBV7-9	TRBJ2-7	CASSSDGGYEQYF	TGTGCCAGCAGCTCAGACGGCGGGTACGAGCAGTACTTC
few	TRBD2	TRBV20-1	TRBJ2-7	CSAKLGTSGRYEQYF	TGCAGTGCTAAACTTGGGACTAGCGGAAGGTACGAGCAGTACTTC
-	TRBD1	TRBV12-3/TRBV12-4	TRBJ2-5	CASSFGQEQETQYF	TGTGCCAGCAGTTTTGGACAGGAGCAAGAGACCCAGTACTTC
-	-	TRBV20-1	TRBJ2-7	CSARGPMNLAYQGKDEQYF	TGCAGTGCTAGAGGCCCTATGAACCTAGCGTACCAAGGTAAAGACGAGCAGTACTTC
few	-	TRBV7-2	TRBJ2-7	CASSKVASSYEQYF	TGTGCCAGCAGTAAGGTGGCGAGCTCCTACGAGCAGTACTTC
few	-	TRBV14	TRBJ1-2	CASSQQIQGGYTF	TGTGCCAGCAGCCAACAGATTCAAGGAGGCTACACCTTC
-	-	TRBV29-1	TRBJ2-5	CSASPIQETQYF	TGCAGCGCCAGCCCCATACAAGAGACCCAGTACTTC
-	-	TRBV2	TRBJ2-1	CASSPDGGEQFF	TGTGCCAGCAGTCCGGATGGGGGTGAGCAGTTCTTC
many	-	TRBV28	TRBJ2-7	CASSPHRQVYEQYF	TGTGCCAGCAGTCCCCACCGTCAGGTTTACGAGCAGTACTTC